A selection of T cell receptor beta chains follows, all from one sample in a study of T cells in localized non-small cell lung cancer. TCRdb keeps only in-frame clones here, not all; method: immunoSEQ multiplex PCR. This sample has around 5,000 clones, with less than 35% found just once. The sequencing used lung tumor tissue, collected before any cancer treatment. These receptors all stem from a man aged 35-75 years with stage II lung adenocarcinoma. Each CDR3 is given with its conserved first and last residue.

j_call | v_call | cdr3_aa
TRBJ2-3 | TRBV2 | CASNWQAGTDTQYF
TRBJ1-3 | TRBV10-2 | CASSEYSGNTIYF
TRBJ2-7 | TRBV6-8 | CASSYSLPAGSYEQYF
TRBJ2-7 | TRBV13 | CASSLGLVGYEQYF
TRBJ1-2 | TRBV28 | CASSRSGTGGYYGYTF
TRBJ2-7 | TRBV11-3 | CASSFLAGVYEQYF
TRBJ1-4 | TRBV6-8 | CASNLGGLYEKLFF
TRBJ1-1 | TRBV19 | CASSLQGEGTEAFF
TRBJ2-7 | TRBV28 | CASRPQDRANEQYF
TRBJ2-7 | TRBV28 | CASSDLDKAFSYEQYF
TRBJ1-1 | TRBV18 | CASSPPWVSAEAFF
TRBJ1-2 | TRBV11-3 | CASSLAGGDYGYTF
TRBJ2-2 | TRBV2 | CASSERANTGELFF
TRBJ1-1 | TRBV4-1 | CASSQAFFTEAFF
TRBJ1-2 | TRBV1 | CASTRNRGGGYGYTF
TRBJ2-7 | TRBV6-4 | CASSTLAGGPGNEQYF
TRBJ2-7 | TRBV6-8 | CASSYSWGLSYEQYF
TRBJ2-1 | TRBV12-2 | CATNPRAGGRGEQFF
TRBJ2-3 | TRBV29-1 | CSVRPTTDTQYF
TRBJ2-1 | TRBV5-1 | CASRRGSDAGSYNEQFF